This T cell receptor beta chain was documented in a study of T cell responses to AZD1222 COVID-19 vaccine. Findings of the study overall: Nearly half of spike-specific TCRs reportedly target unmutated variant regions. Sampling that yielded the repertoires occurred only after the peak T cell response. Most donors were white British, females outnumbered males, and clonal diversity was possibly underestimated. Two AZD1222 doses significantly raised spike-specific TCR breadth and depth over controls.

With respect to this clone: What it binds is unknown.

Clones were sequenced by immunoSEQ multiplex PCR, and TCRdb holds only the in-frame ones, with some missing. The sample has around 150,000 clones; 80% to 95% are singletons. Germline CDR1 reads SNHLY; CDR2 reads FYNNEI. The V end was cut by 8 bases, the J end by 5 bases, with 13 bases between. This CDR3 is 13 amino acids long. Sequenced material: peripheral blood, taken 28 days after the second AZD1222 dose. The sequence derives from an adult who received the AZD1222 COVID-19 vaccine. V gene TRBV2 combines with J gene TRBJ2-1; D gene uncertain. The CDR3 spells CASRAGPNNEQFF. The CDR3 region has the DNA TGTGCCAGCCGGGCAGGACCGAACAATGAGCAGTTCTTC.